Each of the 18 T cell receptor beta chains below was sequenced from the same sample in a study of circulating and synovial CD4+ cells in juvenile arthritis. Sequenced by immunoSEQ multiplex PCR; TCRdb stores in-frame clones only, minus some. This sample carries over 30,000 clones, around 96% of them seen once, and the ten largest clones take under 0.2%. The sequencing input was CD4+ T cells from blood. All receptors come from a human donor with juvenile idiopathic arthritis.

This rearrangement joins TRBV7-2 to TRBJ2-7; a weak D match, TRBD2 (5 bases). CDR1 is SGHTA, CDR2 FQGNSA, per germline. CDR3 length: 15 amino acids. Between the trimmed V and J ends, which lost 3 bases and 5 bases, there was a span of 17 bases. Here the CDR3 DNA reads TGTGCCAGCAGCTTCCCCCGGAGGATGGCAGACGAGCAGTACTTC. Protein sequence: CASSFPRRMADEQYF.

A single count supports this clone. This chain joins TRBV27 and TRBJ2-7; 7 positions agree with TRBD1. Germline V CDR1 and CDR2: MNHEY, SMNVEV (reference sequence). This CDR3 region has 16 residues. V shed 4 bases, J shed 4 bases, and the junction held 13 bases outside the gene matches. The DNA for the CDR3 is TGTGCCAGCAGTTCCCCTGAGGGGGCACTACGATACGAGCAGTACTTC. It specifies CASSSPEGALRYEQYF.

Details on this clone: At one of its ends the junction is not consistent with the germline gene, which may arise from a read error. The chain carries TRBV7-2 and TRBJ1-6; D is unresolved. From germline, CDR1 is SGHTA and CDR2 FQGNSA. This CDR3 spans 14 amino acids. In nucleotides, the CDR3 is TGTGCCAGCAGCTTAGACCCCTATAATTCCCCCCTCCACTTT. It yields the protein CASSLDPYNSPLHF. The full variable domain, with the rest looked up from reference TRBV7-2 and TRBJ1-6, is GAGVSQSPSNKVTEKGKDVELRCDPISGHTALYWYRQSLGQGLEFLIYFQGNSAPDKSGLPSDRFSAERTGGSVSTLTIQRTQQEDSAVYLCASSLDPYNSPLHFGNGTRLTVT.

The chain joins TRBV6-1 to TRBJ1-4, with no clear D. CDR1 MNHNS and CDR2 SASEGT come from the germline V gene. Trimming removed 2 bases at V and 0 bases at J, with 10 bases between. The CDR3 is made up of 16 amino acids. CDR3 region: CASSEFARATNEKLFF. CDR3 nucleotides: TGTGCCAGCAGTGAATTCGCCCGCGCAACTAATGAAAAACTGTTTTTT.

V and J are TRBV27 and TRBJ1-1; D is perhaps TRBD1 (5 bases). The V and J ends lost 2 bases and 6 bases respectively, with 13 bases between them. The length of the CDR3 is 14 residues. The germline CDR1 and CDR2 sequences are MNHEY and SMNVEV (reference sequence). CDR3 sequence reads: CASSLHRYYAEAFF. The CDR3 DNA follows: TGTGCCAGCAGTTTACACAGGTATTACGCTGAAGCTTTCTTT.

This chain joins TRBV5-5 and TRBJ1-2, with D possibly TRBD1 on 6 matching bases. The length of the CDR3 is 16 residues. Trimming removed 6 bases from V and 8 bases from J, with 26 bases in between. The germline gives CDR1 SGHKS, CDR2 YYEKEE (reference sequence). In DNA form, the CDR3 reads TGTGCCAGCACCCCCCTCATATCCGGGGGGCTCGGGGGCTACACCTTC. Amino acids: CASTPLISGGLGGYTF.

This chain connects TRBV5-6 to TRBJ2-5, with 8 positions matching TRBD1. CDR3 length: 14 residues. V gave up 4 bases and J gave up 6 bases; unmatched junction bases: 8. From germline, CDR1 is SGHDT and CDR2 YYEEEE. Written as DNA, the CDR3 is TGTGCCAGCAGCCTGAGACAGGGGAAGCAGACCCAGTACTTC. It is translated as CASSLRQGKQTQYF.

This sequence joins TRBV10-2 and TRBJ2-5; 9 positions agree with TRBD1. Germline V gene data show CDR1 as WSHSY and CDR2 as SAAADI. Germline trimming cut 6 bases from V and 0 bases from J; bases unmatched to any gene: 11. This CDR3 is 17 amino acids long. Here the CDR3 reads CASREGLQGADQETQYF. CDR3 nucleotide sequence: TGCGCCAGCAGGGAGGGATTACAGGGGGCCGACCAAGAGACCCAGTACTTC.

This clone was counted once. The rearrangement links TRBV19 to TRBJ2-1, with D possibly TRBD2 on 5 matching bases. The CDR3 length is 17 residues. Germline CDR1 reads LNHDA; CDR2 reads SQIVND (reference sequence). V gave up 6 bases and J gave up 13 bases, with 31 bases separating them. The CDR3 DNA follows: TGTGCCAGTAGCCCAAGACTGACTACGCCTACAATGTTGGAACAGTTCTTC. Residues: CASSPRLTTPTMLEQFF.

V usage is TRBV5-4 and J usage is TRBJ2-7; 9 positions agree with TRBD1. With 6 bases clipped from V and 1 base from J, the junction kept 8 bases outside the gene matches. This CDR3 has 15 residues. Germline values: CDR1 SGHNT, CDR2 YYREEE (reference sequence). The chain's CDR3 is CASNKWGTGSYEQYF. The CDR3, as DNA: TGTGCCAGCAATAAGTGGGGGACAGGGTCCTACGAGCAGTACTTC.

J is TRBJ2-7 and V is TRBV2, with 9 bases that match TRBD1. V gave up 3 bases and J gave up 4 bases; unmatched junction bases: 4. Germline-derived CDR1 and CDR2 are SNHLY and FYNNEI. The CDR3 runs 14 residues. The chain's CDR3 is CASSEGQGSYEQYF. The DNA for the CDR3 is TGTGCCAGCAGTGAGGGACAGGGATCTTACGAGCAGTACTTC.

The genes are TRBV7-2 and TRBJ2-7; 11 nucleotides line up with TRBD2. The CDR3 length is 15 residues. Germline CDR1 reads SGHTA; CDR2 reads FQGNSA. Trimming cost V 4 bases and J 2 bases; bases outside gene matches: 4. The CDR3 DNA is TGTGCCAGCAGCTCAAGACTAGCGGGGCCCTACGAGCAGTACTTC. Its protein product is CASSSRLAGPYEQYF.

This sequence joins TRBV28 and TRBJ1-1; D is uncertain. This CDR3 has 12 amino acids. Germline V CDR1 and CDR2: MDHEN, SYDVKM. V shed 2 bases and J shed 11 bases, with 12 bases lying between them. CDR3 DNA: TGTGCCAGCAGTTTACCCAAGAAGCGGGCTTTCTTT. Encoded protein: CASSLPKKRAFF.

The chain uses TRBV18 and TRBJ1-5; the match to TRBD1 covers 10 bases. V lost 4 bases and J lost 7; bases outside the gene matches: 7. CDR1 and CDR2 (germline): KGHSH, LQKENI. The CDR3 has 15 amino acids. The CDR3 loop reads CASSLGQGVQQPQHF. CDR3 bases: TGTGCCAGCTCACTAGGACAGGGGGTCCAGCAGCCCCAGCATTTT.

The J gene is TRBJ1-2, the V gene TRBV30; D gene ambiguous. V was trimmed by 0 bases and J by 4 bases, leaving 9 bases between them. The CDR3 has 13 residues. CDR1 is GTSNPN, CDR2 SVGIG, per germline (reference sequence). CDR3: CAWSVGSAYGYTF. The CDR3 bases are TGTGCCTGGAGTGTCGGGTCAGCCTATGGCTACACCTTC.

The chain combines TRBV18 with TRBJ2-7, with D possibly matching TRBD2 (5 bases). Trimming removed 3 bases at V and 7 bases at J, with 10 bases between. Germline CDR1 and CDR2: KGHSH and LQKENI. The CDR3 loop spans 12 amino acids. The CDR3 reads CASSPRTGEQYF. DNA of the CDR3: TGTGCCAGCTCACCGCGAACGGGGGAGCAGTACTTC.

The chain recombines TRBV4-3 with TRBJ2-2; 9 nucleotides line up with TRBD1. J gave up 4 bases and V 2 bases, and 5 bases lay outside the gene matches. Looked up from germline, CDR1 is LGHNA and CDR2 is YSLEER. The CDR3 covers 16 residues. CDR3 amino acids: CASSQMMDRGTGELFF. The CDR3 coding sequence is TGCGCCAGCAGCCAAATGATGGACAGGGGCACCGGGGAGCTGTTTTTT.

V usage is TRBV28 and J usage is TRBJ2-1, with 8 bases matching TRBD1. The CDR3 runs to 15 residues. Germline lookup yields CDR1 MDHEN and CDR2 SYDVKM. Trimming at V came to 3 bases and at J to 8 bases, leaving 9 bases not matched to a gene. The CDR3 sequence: CASSFLDREADEQFF. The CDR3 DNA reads TGTGCCAGCAGTTTTTTGGACAGGGAGGCCGATGAGCAGTTCTTC.